The entry that follows covers one TCR beta chain sequence. Its matching antigen is unknown. CDR1 and CDR2 (germline): SGHRS, YFSETQ. The V gene lost 0 bases and the J gene lost 2 bases, with 6 bases spanning the gap. The CDR3 length is 14 residues. This entry belongs to a study of cytomegalovirus exposure and HLA in healthy donors. The study's findings and limits: Later, an analysis showed that TCR beta chains associated with HLA were more clonally expanded than others that were equally common.

Primers: 60 Vbeta forward and 13 Jbeta reverse. The data were produced by immunoSEQ multiplex PCR, yet TCRdb's version contains in-frame clones alone and is incomplete. Of approximately 170,000 clones in the sample, roughly 80% are singletons; the top ten hold around 1.3%. The chain employs TRBV5-1 and TRBJ2-1; D gene unclear. Sequenced sample: PBMCs. The receptor was isolated from a man aged 50 or older in good health and CMV-seropositive. The CDR3 region has the DNA TGCGCCAGCAGCTTGGACGCTACCTACAATGAGCAGTTCTTC. Protein: CASSLDATYNEQFF.